The clone carrying this T cell receptor (beta chain) showed up many times. Its target is unknown. This record belongs to a study of T cells in Graves' hyperthyroidism and ophthalmopathy. Researchers took RNA transcripts and amplified the TCR beta CDR3 regions from them. During a first-round RT-PCR of the TCR CDR3, the HTBI primer set was used. TCRdb re-derived calls from the multiplex PCR reads in MiXCR, one entry per CDR3 protein. Among 300,000 to 450,000 distinct CDR3 sequences, about 14% were seen once, and the ten largest hold 15% to 20%. A Clinical Activity Score of at least 3, a NOSPECS grade of at least 4 and a duration under 3 months were recorded in the ophthalmopathy patients. Uncontrolled infections, other autoimmune diseases, pregnancy or lactation led to exclusion of patients. Clinicians diagnosed patients from clinical symptoms, serum thyroxine and TRAb, thyroid ultrasound and orbital computed tomography.

The CDR3 spans 14 residues. Germline CDR1 reads SEHNR; CDR2 reads FQNEAQ (reference sequence). V dropped 5 bases and J dropped 4 bases, with 14 bases sitting between them. Notes on the study in general: Most thyroid-expanded clonotypes above 0.001 were also found in blood.

The origin of this receptor is a woman aged 30 to 39 with Graves' ophthalmopathy. The chain has TRBV7-9 and TRBJ1-1, with D maybe TRBD1 (5 bases). Sequencing was carried out using blood. CDR3 sequence: CASSPWTPPTEAFF. CDR3 DNA sequence: TGTGCCAGCAGCCCTTGGACACCCCCCACTGAAGCTTTCTTT.